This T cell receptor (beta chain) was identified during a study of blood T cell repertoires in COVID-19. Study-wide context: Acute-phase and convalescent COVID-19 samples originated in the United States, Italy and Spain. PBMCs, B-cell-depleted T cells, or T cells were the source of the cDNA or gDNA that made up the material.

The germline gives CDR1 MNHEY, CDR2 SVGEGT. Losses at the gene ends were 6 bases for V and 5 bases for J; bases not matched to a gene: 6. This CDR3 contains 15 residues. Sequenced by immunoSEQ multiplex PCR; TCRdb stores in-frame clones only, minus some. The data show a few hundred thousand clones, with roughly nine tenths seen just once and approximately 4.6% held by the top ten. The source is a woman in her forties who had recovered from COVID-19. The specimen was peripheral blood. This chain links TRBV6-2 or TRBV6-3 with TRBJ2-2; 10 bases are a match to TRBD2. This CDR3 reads CASSSGLATTGELFF. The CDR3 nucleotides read TGTGCCAGCAGCTCGGGACTAGCGACGACCGGGGAGCTGTTTTTT.